The rows below give T cell receptor beta chains drawn from one sample of a study of graft-versus-host responses after intestinal transplantation. Method: immunoSEQ multiplex PCR; TCRdb's copy keeps in-frame clones and lacks some. The sample lists 95,000 to 110,000 clones, over 85% occurring once. The antigens these receptors bind are not known. Sequences were derived from unstimulated CD8+ T cells sorted from spleen or lymph node cells, sampled before intestinal transplant. Receptor source: a human donor who received an intestinal transplant. Both conserved end residues are part of each CDR3. Fields, in order: J gene, V gene, clone size, D gene, CDR3 DNA, CDR3 protein. D genes are given only for firm matches. Clone size is given for some rows only: seen once, a few or many times, or a class if the clone is expanded.

J: TRBJ2-7; V: TRBV4-1; size: -; D: TRBD1; DNA: TGCGCCAGCAGCCTATTGGCCGGGACAGAAACCTCCTACGAGCAGTACTTC; CDR3: CASSLLAGTETSYEQYF
J: TRBJ2-1; V: TRBV6-5; size: -; D: -; DNA: TGTGCCAGCACCGTTCGGGCCCCCAATGAGCAGTTCTTC; CDR3: CASTVRAPNEQFF
J: TRBJ1-1; V: TRBV5-1; size: -; D: -; DNA: TGCGCCAGCAGCTTCCGTAGGGCTTTCTTT; CDR3: CASSFRRAFF
J: TRBJ1-1; V: TRBV7-2; size: once; D: -; DNA: TGTGCCAGCAGCTTGTGGGCAGGGAACACTGAAGCTTTCTTT; CDR3: CASSLWAGNTEAFF
J: TRBJ2-7; V: TRBV4-1; size: few; D: -; DNA: TGCGCCAGCAGCCAAGGTTCAGGGGCCTACGAGCAGTACTTC; CDR3: CASSQGSGAYEQYF
J: TRBJ2-1; V: TRBV15; size: -; D: -; DNA: TGTGCCACCAGCAGCAATCAGGTAGGGCAATCCTACAATGAGCAGTTCTTC; CDR3: CATSSNQVGQSYNEQFF
J: TRBJ2-3; V: TRBV2; size: -; D: -; DNA: TGTGCCAGCAGAGCTAGGCTGGATACGCAGTATTTT; CDR3: CASRARLDTQYF
J: TRBJ2-1; V: TRBV5-5; size: -; D: TRBD2; DNA: TGTGCCAGCAGCTTGATAGCGGGGACGATCTCCTACAATGAGCAGTTCTTC; CDR3: CASSLIAGTISYNEQFF
J: TRBJ1-1; V: TRBV29-1; size: -; D: -; DNA: TGCAGCGTTTTTCCGGGCTGGAGGAACACTGAAGCTTTCTTT; CDR3: CSVFPGWRNTEAFF
J: TRBJ2-3; V: TRBV27; size: -; D: TRBD2; DNA: TGTGCCAGCAGTTCCCTCCTGGCTAGCGGGGTTGCAGATACGCAGTATTTT; CDR3: CASSSLLASGVADTQYF
J: TRBJ1-3; V: TRBV11-3; size: few; D: -; DNA: TGTGCCAGCAGCCGGACAGACGGAAACACCATATATTTT; CDR3: CASSRTDGNTIYF
J: TRBJ2-5; V: TRBV12-5; size: -; D: TRBD2; DNA: TGTGCTAGTGGTTTCGGTAGCGGGGACCAAGAGACCCAGTACTTC; CDR3: CASGFGSGDQETQYF
J: TRBJ1-1; V: TRBV11-2; size: -; D: -; DNA: TGTGCCAGCAGCCCCCATTTGCCGGGACAGAACACTGAAGCTTTCTTT; CDR3: CASSPHLPGQNTEAFF
J: TRBJ2-5; V: TRBV6-5; size: once; D: -; DNA: TGTGCCAGCAGTTACTCTGGGACGACACAAGAGACCCAGTACTTC; CDR3: CASSYSGTTQETQYF
J: TRBJ2-5; V: TRBV19; size: -; D: -; DNA: TGTGCCAGTAGTATTTTCCTGGACCAAGAGACCCAGTACTTC; CDR3: CASSIFLDQETQYF
J: TRBJ2-1; V: TRBV19; size: -; D: -; DNA: TGTGCCAGTAGTATAGAGGACTACCATAGCTCCTACAATGAGCAGTTCTTC; CDR3: CASSIEDYHSSYNEQFF
J: TRBJ2-7; V: TRBV10-2; size: -; D: -; DNA: TGCGCCAGCAGAGGGTATAGCTCCTACGAGCAGTACTTC; CDR3: CASRGYSSYEQYF
J: TRBJ2-5; V: TRBV4-2; size: -; D: -; DNA: TGTGCCAGCAGCCCCAACTTGGGAGAGACCCAGTACTTC; CDR3: CASSPNLGETQYF
J: TRBJ1-1; V: TRBV4-1; size: -; D: -; DNA: TGCGCCAGCAGCCTTCCCGACACCATGAACACTGAAGCTTTCTTT; CDR3: CASSLPDTMNTEAFF
J: TRBJ2-2; V: TRBV10-3; size: -; D: -; DNA: TGTGCCATCAATGGAGGGGATGGGCTGTTTTTT; CDR3: CAINGGDGLFF
J: TRBJ2-2; V: TRBV9; size: -; D: TRBD1; DNA: TGTGCCAGCAGCGTAGATTCTCGGACAGGGGGCACCGGGGAGCTGTTTTTT; CDR3: CASSVDSRTGGTGELFF
J: TRBJ2-3; V: TRBV7-6; size: -; D: TRBD2; DNA: TGTGCCAGTCGGGGGGATACAGATACGCAGTATTTT; CDR3: CASRGDTDTQYF
J: TRBJ1-5; V: TRBV27; size: -; D: -; DNA: TGTGCCAGCAGTTTAGGCCGCAATCAGCCCCAGCATTTT; CDR3: CASSLGRNQPQHF
J: TRBJ2-3; V: TRBV7-2; size: -; D: -; DNA: TGTGCCAGCAGCTTAGCGGACCTGGGGGGTAGCACAGATACGCAGTATTTT; CDR3: CASSLADLGGSTDTQYF
J: TRBJ2-3; V: TRBV5-4; size: -; D: -; DNA: TGTGCCAGCAGCTCCACAGATACGCAGTATTTT; CDR3: CASSSTDTQYF
J: TRBJ2-2; V: TRBV27; size: -; D: TRBD2; DNA: TGTGCCAGCAGTTTAACTAGCGGGGGCCCCACCGGGGAGCTGTTTTTT; CDR3: CASSLTSGGPTGELFF
J: TRBJ2-7; V: TRBV15; size: -; D: TRBD2; DNA: TGTGCCACCAGCAGTAGGAGACTAGCGGAGACCTACGAGCAGTACTTC; CDR3: CATSSRRLAETYEQYF
J: TRBJ2-5; V: TRBV30; size: -; D: -; DNA: TGTGCCTGTAGATGGGAGACCCAGTACTTC; CDR3: CACRWETQYF
J: TRBJ2-2; V: TRBV29-1; size: -; D: -; DNA: TGCAGCGTTGAAAACGAAGGACAGACGAACACCGGGGAGCTGTTTTTT; CDR3: CSVENEGQTNTGELFF
J: TRBJ2-7; V: TRBV7-9; size: -; D: TRBD1; DNA: TGTGCCAGCAGCCCGAGGGAGACAGGGAGCTCCTACGAGCAGTACTTC; CDR3: CASSPRETGSSYEQYF
J: TRBJ2-7; V: TRBV10-2; size: -; D: -; DNA: TGCGCCAGCGGTCGGACCTATAAACTGAACGAGCAGTACTTC; CDR3: CASGRTYKLNEQYF
J: TRBJ1-2; V: TRBV7-9; size: -; D: -; DNA: TGTGCCACGCCCGGGGCGGTAGCTGGCTACACCTTC; CDR3: CATPGAVAGYTF
J: TRBJ2-7; V: TRBV27; size: -; D: -; DNA: TGTGCCAGCAGTCCCTACGGGGTTGCGGAGCAGTACTTC; CDR3: CASSPYGVAEQYF
J: TRBJ2-7; V: TRBV5-5; size: -; D: -; DNA: TGTGCCAGCAGCTTGTCCGGGATGCCCCTCGAGCAGTACTTC; CDR3: CASSLSGMPLEQYF
J: TRBJ2-7; V: TRBV27; size: -; D: -; DNA: TGTGCCAGCAGTTGGGGGGCATCCGCCTCATCGCATGAGCAGTACTTC; CDR3: CASSWGASASSHEQYF
J: TRBJ2-3; V: TRBV2; size: -; D: TRBD2; DNA: TGTGCCAGCAGTGACCTAGCGGGTACAGATACGCAGTATTTT; CDR3: CASSDLAGTDTQYF